The source of this T cell receptor beta chain is a study of blood T cell repertoires in COVID-19. V shed 4 bases and J 3 bases; nucleotides not matched to a gene: 3. In germline, CDR1 is MNHNY, CDR2 SVGAGI (reference sequence). The CDR3 totals 14 residues. Profiling relied on immunoSEQ multiplex PCR, and the TCRdb table lists in-frame clones only, not all of them. The sample lists 95,000 to 150,000 clones; 77% were seen once. V is TRBV6-6 and J is TRBJ2-1; 7 nucleotides match TRBD2. The sample was peripheral blood. The clonotype comes from a human donor in a cohort sampled during active COVID-19. The CDR3 loop reads CASSSREVYNEQFF. CDR3 bases: TGTGCCAGCAGTTCACGGGAGGTCTACAATGAGCAGTTCTTC.